The clone carrying this T cell receptor (beta chain) was found many times. What it binds is unknown. This specimen belongs to a study of T cell repertoires in cytomegalovirus infection. Whole-study context: CMV epitopes, recently identified HLA-C-restricted and well-studied HLA-B-restricted, were used. Public TCR beta signatures were indicative of both CMV infection and a matching HLA type. General study results and limits: HLA-C-restricted CMV-specific TCR beta clonotypes prevailed in the ex vivo response.

One entry per CDR3 protein, called by TCRdb with MiXCR from the reads. This table holds some 480,000 distinct CDR3 sequences, more than 30% found once. The V gene's germline CDR1 is SGHTA and CDR2 FQGTGA. CDR3 length: 14 amino acids. The V segment lost 2 bases and the J segment 7 bases; nucleotides outside the gene matches: 5. The sequencing here drew on cultured PBMCs, taken from culture after CMV antigen stimulation. The TCR was taken from a human donor in good health (CMV status not recorded). Some clones in this sample may be carry-over from other donors' samples. The gene calls are TRBV7-3 and TRBJ2-3; 8 bases line up with TRBD2. The CDR3 DNA sequence: TGTGCCAGCAGCTTAGCGGGAGGAAGGAATACGCAGTATTTT. Translating gives CASSLAGGRNTQYF.